This entry lists 27 T cell receptor beta chains sequenced from one sample in a study of early T cells in non-severe SARS-CoV-2 infection. Each CDR3 protein gets one entry after TCRdb re-called the 5' RACE reads with MiXCR. The sample contains approximately 65,000 distinct CDR3 sequences, approximately 10% of which appear only once. This material consisted of whole blood, taken at baseline. These receptors were taken from an adult who was a healthcare worker with PCR-confirmed SARS-CoV-2 infection or an uninfected control (not recorded which).

The sample holds a few counts of this clonotype. This chain uses TRBV15 with TRBJ2-7; D is perhaps TRBD2 (5 bases). Trimming cost V 0 bases and J 0 bases, with 9 bases left between them. The CDR3 consists of 15 residues. Germline loops: CDR1 LNHNV, CDR2 YYDKDF (reference sequence). This chain's CDR3 is CATSRDRGSSYEQYF. DNA for the CDR3: TGTGCCACCAGCAGAGATCGGGGAAGCTCCTACGAGCAGTACTTC. Full variable domain (remainder filled in from reference TRBV15 and TRBJ2-7): DAMVIQNPRYQVTQFGKPVTLSCSQTLNHNVMYWYQQKSSQAPKLLFHYYDKDFNNEADTPDNFQSRRPNTSFCFLDIRSPGLGDTAMYLCATSRDRGSSYEQYFGPGTRLTVT.

The V and J genes are TRBV6-2 or TRBV6-3 and TRBJ2-3, with 8 bases aligning to TRBD2. CDR3 length: 21 residues. The germline V gene encodes CDR1 MNHEY and CDR2 SVGEGT. The V and J ends lost 2 bases and 2 bases, in that order; junction bases with no gene match: 21. The CDR3 loop is CASSYTPSDSGVLSYTDTQYF. In DNA, the CDR3 is TGTGCCAGCAGTTACACCCCCTCTGATAGCGGGGTCCTCTCCTACACAGATACGCAGTATTTT.

This chain joins TRBV29-1 and TRBJ2-7; no firm D call. CDR1 and CDR2 from the germline V gene are SQVTM and ANQGSEA. V dropped 4 bases and J dropped 3 bases, with 22 bases sitting between them. The length of the CDR3 is 16 residues. Here the CDR3 reads CSVVRYARARYYEQYF. In DNA, the CDR3 is TGCAGCGTTGTGAGGTACGCGAGAGCCAGATACTACGAGCAGTACTTC.

This sequence joins TRBV6-5 and TRBJ2-1, with D tentatively TRBD2 (7 bases). The ends were cut back, 0 bases at V and 7 bases at J, with 10 bases in the middle. The V gene's germline CDR1 is MNHEY and CDR2 SVGAGI. This CDR3 contains 14 residues. This CDR3 reads CASSYSGGLNEQFF. CDR3 bases: TGTGCCAGCAGTTACTCGGGGGGGCTGAATGAGCAGTTCTTC.

This rearrangement joins TRBV5-1 to TRBJ1-4; possible D gene TRBD1, 5 bases. V lost 4 bases, J lost 8 bases, and 12 bases lay in between. This CDR3 is 13 amino acids long. Germline V gene lookup returns CDR1 SGHRS and CDR2 YFSETQ. This chain's CDR3 is CASSPLAGEKLFF. The DNA of the CDR3 is TGCGCCAGCAGCCCTTTGGCAGGGGAAAAACTGTTTTTT.

The V and J genes are TRBV20-1 and TRBJ2-3, with D unresolved. The CDR3 totals 12 residues. From germline, CDR1 is DFQATT and CDR2 SNEGSKA (reference sequence). V shed 5 bases and J shed 5 bases, with 11 bases lying between them. The CDR3 is CSARDPGDTQYF. The DNA of the CDR3 is TGCAGTGCTCGTGACCCAGGAGATACGCAGTATTTT.

This clonotype has at least ten counts. V is TRBV7-8 and J is TRBJ1-2; 8 bases line up with TRBD1. The length of the CDR3 is 15 residues. Trimming took 5 bases from V and 7 from J; bases not matched to a gene: 12. Germline V gene lookup returns CDR1 SGHVS and CDR2 FQNEAQ. As DNA, the CDR3 is TGTGCCAGCAGCCCACTGACAGGGGATTCGGGTGGCTACACCTTC. This translates into CASSPLTGDSGGYTF.

The V and J genes are TRBV29-1 and TRBJ1-2; D perhaps matches TRBD1 (5 bases). Germline V gene sequence: CDR1 SQVTM, CDR2 ANQGSEA. Between the trimmed V and J ends, which lost 7 bases and 0 bases, there was a span of 15 bases. This CDR3 has 14 amino acids. In DNA form, the CDR3 reads TGCAGCGGGGGACGCGTGGGAGCTAACTATGGCTACACCTTC. It yields the protein CSGGRVGANYGYTF.

This clonotype was seen more than once but under ten times. The chain uses TRBV7-9 and TRBJ2-5, with a possible D match to TRBD2 (5 bases). The V gene lost 7 bases and the J gene lost 5 bases, with 14 bases spanning the gap. Germline V lookup: CDR1 SEHNR, CDR2 FQNEAQ (reference sequence). The CDR3 loop spans 13 amino acids. The DNA of the CDR3 is TGTGCCAGCAAGCGGCCTGATGAGGAGACCCAGTACTTC. Translating it yields CASKRPDEETQYF.

This chain joins TRBV9 and TRBJ1-1, with D unclear. The CDR3 is 12 residues long. Trimming shortened V by 3 bases and J by 5 bases, and 8 bases separated the two germline ends. Germline V gene sequence: CDR1 SGDLS, CDR2 YYNGEE. CDR3 DNA: TGTGCCAGCAGCGGAGGGAGGACTGAAGCTTTCTTT. Its translation: CASSGGRTEAFF.

This clonotype was seen at least ten times. This chain uses TRBV12-3 or TRBV12-4 with TRBJ1-2; D not certain. This CDR3 contains 12 residues. Trimming removed 8 bases from V and 3 bases from J, with 10 bases in between. CDR3 bases: TGTGCCAGCGCCCGGACCGACTATGGCTACACCTTC. This encodes CASARTDYGYTF.

This clonotype was recorded a few times. The chain combines TRBV11-2 with TRBJ1-2; D is ambiguous. V gave up 4 bases and J gave up 4 bases, with 16 bases separating them. The CDR3 loop spans 15 amino acids. CDR1 and CDR2 from the germline V gene are SGHAT and FQNNGV. CDR3 amino acids: CASSSPFRTAYGYTF. CDR3 DNA: TGTGCCAGCAGCTCCCCTTTTCGCACTGCCTATGGCTACACCTTC.

Many counts were recorded for this clonotype. V gene TRBV7-6 combines with J gene TRBJ1-5; D uncertain. In germline, CDR1 is SGHVS, CDR2 FNYEAQ. V gave up 0 bases and J gave up 4 bases, with 7 bases separating them. The CDR3 totals 14 residues. As DNA, the CDR3 is TGTGCCAGCAGCTTAGCGAAGATGAATCAGCCCCAGCATTTT. Protein sequence: CASSLAKMNQPQHF.

The chain uses TRBV6-4 and TRBJ2-1; 8 nucleotides agree with TRBD2. V lost 3 bases and J lost 9; bases outside the gene matches: 4. The CDR3 totals 13 residues. Per the germline V gene, CDR1 is MRHNA and CDR2 is SNTAGT. CDR3 region: CASSETGLAEQFF. CDR3 nucleotide sequence: TGTGCCAGCAGTGAGACCGGACTAGCTGAGCAGTTCTTC.

This clonotype was seen a few times. The J gene is TRBJ1-5, the V gene TRBV7-6; 9 bases are shared with TRBD1. This CDR3 is built from 14 residues. The germline V gene has CDR1 SGHVS and CDR2 FNYEAQ. The V gene end was trimmed by 5 bases and the J gene end by 4 bases; junction bases not matched to a gene: 3. The CDR3 protein is CASSPGQGNQPQHF. The CDR3 DNA follows: TGTGCCAGCAGCCCGGGACAGGGAAATCAGCCCCAGCATTTT.

J is TRBJ1-1 and V is TRBV6-6; D is unresolved. The CDR3 consists of 13 residues. CDR1 is MNHNY and CDR2 is SVGAGI in the germline V gene (reference sequence). The germline V and J ends were trimmed by 2 bases and 2 bases, with 6 bases remaining between them. The chain's CDR3 is CASSYADNTEAFF. In nucleotides, the CDR3 is TGTGCCAGCAGTTACGCAGACAACACTGAAGCTTTCTTT.

This clonotype has a count of ten or more. This chain uses TRBV20-1 with TRBJ2-3; 9 nucleotides match TRBD2. The germline V gene encodes CDR1 DFQATT and CDR2 SNEGSKA (reference sequence). This CDR3 spans 14 amino acids. After removal of 1 base from V and 8 bases from J, the junction contained 7 bases not matched to a gene. CDR3 region: CSARGFPSGVTQYF. In DNA form, the CDR3 reads TGCAGTGCTAGAGGCTTCCCTAGCGGGGTTACGCAGTATTTT.

The chain is built from TRBV11-2 and TRBJ2-3; D call uncertain. CDR3 length: 13 amino acids. Trimming took off 5 bases at V and 6 bases at J, with 12 bases between the two ends. Germline V gene data show CDR1 as SGHAT and CDR2 as FQNNGV. This chain's CDR3 is CASSPRWADTQYF. Written as DNA, the CDR3 is TGTGCCAGCAGCCCTAGGTGGGCGGATACGCAGTATTTT.

V gene TRBV6-2 or TRBV6-3 combines with J gene TRBJ1-5, with D possibly being TRBD1 (5 bases). V was cut by 2 bases and J by 3 bases, with 8 bases left in between. CDR1 is MNHEY, CDR2 SVGEGT, per germline. This CDR3 is built from 14 residues. The DNA of the CDR3 is TGTGCCAGCAGTTACAGCAGGGACAATCAGCCCCAGCATTTT. Its translation: CASSYSRDNQPQHF.

The V and J genes are TRBV12-3 or TRBV12-4 and TRBJ2-3, with no clear D. This CDR3 is 14 amino acids long. The V and J ends lost 2 bases and 4 bases respectively, with 10 bases between them. This chain's CDR3 is CASSLPRPSDTQYF. In nucleotides, the CDR3 is TGTGCCAGCAGTTTACCCCGACCTTCAGATACGCAGTATTTT.

The chain combines TRBV4-1 with TRBJ1-2; the match to TRBD1 covers 7 bases. Germline values: CDR1 MGHRA, CDR2 YSYEKL. Trimming removed 4 bases from V and 1 base from J; junction bases left unmatched: 6. The CDR3 consists of 15 residues. For the CDR3, the DNA is TGCGCCAGCAGCCCCCACAGGGGAATTAACTATGGCTACACCTTC. Its protein is CASSPHRGINYGYTF.

This clonotype was counted once. This chain links TRBV27 with TRBJ1-2; tentatively, D is TRBD1 (6 bases). The length of the CDR3 is 11 residues. The ends were cut back, 5 bases at V and 9 bases at J, with 10 bases in the middle. Germline assignment: CDR1 MNHEY and CDR2 SMNVEV (reference sequence). CDR3 sequence reads: CASSRGGSYTF. DNA of the CDR3: TGTGCCAGCAGTCGAGGGGGAAGCTACACCTTC.

This clonotype was seen ten or more times. The V and J genes are TRBV7-2 and TRBJ2-7, with 16 bases aligning to TRBD2. Germline V lookup: CDR1 SGHTA, CDR2 FQGNSA. V dropped 4 bases and J dropped 5; count of bases not matched to a gene: 17. The CDR3 sequence is 20 residues long. This CDR3 reads CASSWDPAGLAGGPFNEQYF. The CDR3 DNA reads TGTGCCAGCAGCTGGGACCCAGCGGGACTAGCGGGGGGGCCGTTTAACGAGCAGTACTTC. Supplemented by reference TRBV7-2 and TRBJ2-7, the full variable domain reads GAGVSQSPSNKVTEKGKDVELRCDPISGHTALYWYRQSLGQGLEFLIYFQGNSAPDKSGLPSDRFSAERTGGSVSTLTIQRTQQEDSAVYLCASSWDPAGLAGGPFNEQYFGPGTRLTVT.

This clonotype was recorded at least ten times. The chain recombines TRBV20-1 with TRBJ2-7; the D is unclear. The CDR3 contains 13 residues. Trimming left V 5 bases short and J 1 base short, with 12 bases between. From germline, CDR1 is DFQATT and CDR2 SNEGSKA (reference sequence). DNA of the CDR3: TGCAGTGCTCCGCTAGTTGGGTCCTACGAGCAGTACTTC. It specifies CSAPLVGSYEQYF.

This clonotype showed up just a few times. The chain employs TRBV6-2 or TRBV6-3 and TRBJ2-1; D might be TRBD1 or TRBD2, each matching 7 bases. The V and J ends lost 2 bases and 3 bases respectively, with 23 bases between them. CDR3 length: 19 amino acids. Germline V gene sequence: CDR1 MNHEY, CDR2 SVGEGT. CDR3 residues: CASSYPEAGGGGDYNEQFF. The CDR3 DNA sequence: TGTGCCAGCAGTTACCCCGAAGCAGGGGGGGGAGGAGACTACAATGAGCAGTTCTTC.

This clonotype was found a few times. This chain uses TRBV2 with TRBJ1-2; weak D call: TRBD1 (5 bases). The CDR3 contains 14 residues. Germline loops: CDR1 SNHLY, CDR2 FYNNEI. The V end was cut by 2 bases, the J end by 3 bases, with 10 bases between. The CDR3 spells CASSESVTDYGYTF. Here the CDR3 DNA reads TGTGCCAGCAGTGAAAGTGTGACAGACTATGGCTACACCTTC. The full variable domain, rest sourced from reference TRBV2 and TRBJ1-2, is EPEVTQTPSHQVTQMGQEVILRCVPISNHLYFYWYRQILGQKVEFLVSFYNNEISEKSEIFDDQFSVERPDGSNFTLKIRSTKLEDSAMYFCASSESVTDYGYTFGSGTRLTVV.

This clonotype was observed at least ten times. The genes are TRBV15 and TRBJ1-1; 9 nucleotides agree with TRBD1. Germline CDR1 and CDR2: LNHNV and YYDKDF (reference sequence). CDR3 size: 19 residues. Trimming cost V 2 bases and J 7 bases; bases outside gene matches: 20. The CDR3 loop is CATSRRPTGTGILSGEAFF. The CDR3 DNA is TGTGCCACCAGCAGACGGCCTACCGGGACAGGGATACTTTCGGGTGAAGCTTTCTTT.